This T cell receptor beta chain is from a study of shared clonotypes between healthy human individuals (dated by TCRdb to about 2020). Regarding the research as a whole: A few men and two women, aged 18 to 49 years, made up the cohort. Different laboratories and diverse techniques were used to prepare libraries and sequence TCR repertoires, to increase sequencing depth and limit assay-specific biases. Leukapheresis yielded between about 0.9 and 9.5 billion PBMCs per donor. To estimate repertoire size and how much clonotypes are shared between individuals, the study performed deep sequencing of blood TCR repertoires from about 5 healthy adults. For each donor, three plates each were used for CD4 naive and CD4 memory, two plates were used for CD8 naive, and one plate was used for CD8 memory. The paper as a whole reports these results and caveats: Sampling was restricted to blood, and TCR repertoires in tissues likely differ from the TCR repertoires found in blood. Based on pairwise subsampling, the degree of clonotype sharing among donors was expected to be affected by sequencing depth. Because the study included only a small number of donors, the genetic and exposure-history diversity represented was limited. Sharing across a few donors was observed for around 5% of naive CD4, over 3% of naive CD8, 2% to 2.5% of memory CD4, and about 0.38% of memory CD8 clonotypes. Rarefaction of sorted-subset datasets indicated incomplete sequencing despite the large sequencing depth. Compared with non-shared clonotypes, clonotypes shared by all four sorted-subset donors had higher generation probabilities. Naive subsets generally had larger estimated clonotype richness than memory subsets.

The CDR3 contains 14 residues, cysteine and phenylalanine counted. This entry keeps only the CDR3 DNA: 42 bases, framed from base 1. CDR1 and CDR2 (SGHRS, YFSETQ) derive from the germline V gene. The V end gives up 2 bases and the J end 5 bases, leaving 7 bases in the junction not matched to a gene. Comments on this clone: The antigen this receptor binds is unknown. One base away there is no much larger clone; base qualities are not given.

For the CD8 naive samples, CD45RO-negative cells were positively selected for CCR7, yielding a CD45RA+CCR7+ population from which TemRA cells were excluded. The donors were healthy, HIV-negative adults with no recently reported acute infections or vaccinations. Every donor was a Caucasian adult residing in Nashville, Tennessee, USA. Blood was collected by leukapheresis, and PBMCs were isolated by Ficoll-Histopaque density gradient centrifugation and then cryopreserved in liquid nitrogen vapor phase. Analytical flow cytometry was used to check the purity and quantity of every magnetically sorted T cell population. Genomic DNA was isolated from each sorted fraction and quantified by UV absorbance on a Nanodrop 2000c. Using the deep immunoSEQ assay, multiplex PCR amplified TCR CDR3 regions from genomic DNA. Genomic DNA extracted from each cell subset was distributed evenly over all wells of several immunoSEQ 96-well plates, and each plate served as one replicate. Each replicate PCR for sorted subsets received roughly 0.2 ug genomic DNA, equal to some 32,000 T cell genomes. Purified libraries were quantified with a Qubit 3.0 fluorometer, sized on a Bioanalyzer 2100, and re-quantified with the KAPA Library Quantification kit. Each immunoSEQ 96-well plate was sequenced on its own single-read 150-cycle Illumina NextSeq 550 flow cell. Per the original workflow: Because only junctional sequences without quality scores were contained in the immunoSEQ output, filtering matching that applied to full-length reads could not be performed. Sequences were annotated with PyIR, a Python wrapper for IgBLAST v1.9, using IMGT germline references to assign V/J genes and CDR3. Reads were removed for weak V/J assignments (E-value above 1e-6), missing CDR3, stop codons, out-of-frame junctions, or ambiguous translated residues. V3J clonotypes were defined by identical inferred V gene, J gene, and CDR3 amino acid sequence. To compute the percentage overlap between repertoires, the number of shared unique clonotypes was divided by the size of the smaller repertoire. Richness of each repertoire was evaluated using RTK rarefaction, the Chao1 estimator, and Recon v2.1 estimates of unobserved clonotypes. For all TCRbeta clonotypes obtained by the gDNA method from several donors, generation probabilities were computed with OLGA. The clones in this table, taken by TCRdb from immuneACCESS, are in-frame only. Not every clone is retained; where verified, under half of the shortfall comes from an unresolved V gene, and the cause of the rest is unknown. The DNA was the basis for D and trimming; V, J and clone size are from that table. The sample profile shows fewer than 1 million clones; 90% to 97% of them were found once. The ten largest clones capture over 0.2% of the sample.

The clonotype was recovered from a man younger than 40 in good health. The V and J genes are TRBV5-1 and TRBJ2-7; the junction holds 7 bases that match TRBD1. The sequencing input was naive CD8+ T cells sorted from blood. Read against the paper, the sample's cell subset or site label means: CD45RA+CCR7+. For the CDR3, the sequence is CASSFQGVTDEQYF. Here is the DNA: TGCGCCAGCAGCTTCCAGGGGGTTACCGACGAGCAGTACTTC.